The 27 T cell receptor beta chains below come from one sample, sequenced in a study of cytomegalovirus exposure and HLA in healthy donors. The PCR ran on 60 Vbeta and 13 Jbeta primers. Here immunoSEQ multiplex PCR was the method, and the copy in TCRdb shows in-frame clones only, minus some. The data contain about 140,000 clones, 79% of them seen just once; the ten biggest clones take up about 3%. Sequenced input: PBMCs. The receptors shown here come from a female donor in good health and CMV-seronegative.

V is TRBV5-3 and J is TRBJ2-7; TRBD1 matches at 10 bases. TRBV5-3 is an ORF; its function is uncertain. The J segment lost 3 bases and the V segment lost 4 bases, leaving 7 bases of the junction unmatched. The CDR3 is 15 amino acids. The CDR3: CARSTGTGEDYEQYF. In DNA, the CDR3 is TGTGCCAGAAGCACCGGGACAGGGGAAGACTACGAGCAGTACTTC.

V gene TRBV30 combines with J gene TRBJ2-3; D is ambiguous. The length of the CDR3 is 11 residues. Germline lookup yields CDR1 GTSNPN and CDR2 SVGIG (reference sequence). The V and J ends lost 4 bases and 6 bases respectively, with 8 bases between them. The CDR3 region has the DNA TGTGCCTGGACCCCACGGGATACGCAGTATTTT. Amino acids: CAWTPRDTQYF.

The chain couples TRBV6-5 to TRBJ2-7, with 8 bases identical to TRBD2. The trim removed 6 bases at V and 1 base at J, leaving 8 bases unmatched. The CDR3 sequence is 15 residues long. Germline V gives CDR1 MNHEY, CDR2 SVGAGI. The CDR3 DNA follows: TGTGCCAGCAGCCCACTAGCGGTAGTTTCCTACGAGCAGTACTTC. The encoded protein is CASSPLAVVSYEQYF.

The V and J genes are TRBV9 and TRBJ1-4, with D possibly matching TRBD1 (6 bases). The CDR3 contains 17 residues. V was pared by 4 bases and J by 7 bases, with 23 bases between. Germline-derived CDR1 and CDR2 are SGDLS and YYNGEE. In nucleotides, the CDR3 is TGTGCCAGCAGCTCACCCTTAGGGGGGGCTCCGGGTGAAAAACTGTTTTTT. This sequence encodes CASSSPLGGAPGEKLFF.

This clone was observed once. The CDR3: CASSLTGTGGYQPQHF. CDR3 in DNA: TGTGCCAGCAGCTTGACCGGGACAGGGGGTTATCAGCCCCAGCATTTT. The chain has TRBV7-2 and TRBJ1-5; 11 bases map to TRBD1. The V gene end was trimmed by 3 bases and the J gene end by 5 bases; junction bases not matched to a gene: 6. The CDR3 is made up of 16 amino acids. Germline V gene sequence: CDR1 SGHTA, CDR2 FQGNSA.

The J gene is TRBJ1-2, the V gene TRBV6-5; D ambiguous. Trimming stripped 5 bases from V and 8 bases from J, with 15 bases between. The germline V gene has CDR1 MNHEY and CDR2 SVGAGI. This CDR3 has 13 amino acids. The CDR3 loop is CASSPSNWAGYTF. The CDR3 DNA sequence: TGTGCCAGCAGTCCCTCCAACTGGGCAGGCTACACCTTC.

In nucleotides, the CDR3 is TGCGCCAGCAGCCCCGGACAGGGGGATTCACCCCTCCACTTT. Its translation is CASSPGQGDSPLHF. The J gene is TRBJ1-6, the V gene TRBV5-1; 10 bases fit TRBD1. The CDR3 is 14 amino acids. Looked up from germline, CDR1 is SGHRS and CDR2 is YFSETQ. The V segment lost 4 bases and the J segment 8 bases; nucleotides outside the gene matches: 3.

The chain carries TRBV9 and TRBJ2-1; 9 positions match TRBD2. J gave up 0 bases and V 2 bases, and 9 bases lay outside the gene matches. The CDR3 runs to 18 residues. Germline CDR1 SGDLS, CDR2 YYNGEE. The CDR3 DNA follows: TGTGCCAGCAGCGTTGGGCTAGCGGGACCGAGCTCCTACAATGAGCAGTTCTTC. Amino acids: CASSVGLAGPSSYNEQFF.

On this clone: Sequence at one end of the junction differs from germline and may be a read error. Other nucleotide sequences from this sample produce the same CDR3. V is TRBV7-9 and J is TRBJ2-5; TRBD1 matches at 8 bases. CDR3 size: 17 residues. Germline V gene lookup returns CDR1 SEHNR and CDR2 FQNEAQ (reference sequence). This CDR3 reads CASSLAWRTGRNKTQYF. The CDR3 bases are TGTGCCAGCAGCCTAGCGTGGAGGACAGGGCGTAACAAGACCCAGTACTTC.

The CDR3 region has the DNA TGTGCCAGCAGTCGGGGGACCTTGGGCGCTGGAAACACCATATATTTT. Its translation: CASSRGTLGAGNTIYF. V gene TRBV6-6 combines with J gene TRBJ1-3, with D possibly TRBD1 on 5 matching bases. The CDR3 runs 16 residues. V lost 5 bases and J 2 bases, leaving 16 bases between the germline ends. Germline V CDR1 and CDR2: MNHNY, SVGAGI (reference sequence).

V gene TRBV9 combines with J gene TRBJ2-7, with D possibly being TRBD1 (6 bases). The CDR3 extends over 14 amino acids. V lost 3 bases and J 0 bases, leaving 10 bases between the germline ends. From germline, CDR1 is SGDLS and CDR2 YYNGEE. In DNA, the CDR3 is TGTGCCAGCAGCGGTTGGGACAACTCCTACGAGCAGTACTTC. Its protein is CASSGWDNSYEQYF.

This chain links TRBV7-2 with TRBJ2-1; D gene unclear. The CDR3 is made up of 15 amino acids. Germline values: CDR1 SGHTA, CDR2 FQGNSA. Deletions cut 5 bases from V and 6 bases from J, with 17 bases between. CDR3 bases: TGTGCCAGCAGCCCCCCACTTAAAGCACGCAATGAGCAGTTCTTC. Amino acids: CASSPPLKARNEQFF.

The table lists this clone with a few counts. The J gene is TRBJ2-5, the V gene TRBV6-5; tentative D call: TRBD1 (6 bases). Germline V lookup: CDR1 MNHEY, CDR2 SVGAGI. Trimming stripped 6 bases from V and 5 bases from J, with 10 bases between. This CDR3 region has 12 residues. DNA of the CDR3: TGTGCCAGCAGGACAGGCGCGGAGACCCAGTACTTC. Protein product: CASRTGAETQYF.

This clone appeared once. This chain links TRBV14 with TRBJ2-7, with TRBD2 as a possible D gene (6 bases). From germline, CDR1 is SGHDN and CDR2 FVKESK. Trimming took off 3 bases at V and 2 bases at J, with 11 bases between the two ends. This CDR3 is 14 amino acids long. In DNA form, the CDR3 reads TGTGCCAGCAGCCAGGGAATAGCGGCCTACGAGCAGTACTTC. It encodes CASSQGIAAYEQYF.

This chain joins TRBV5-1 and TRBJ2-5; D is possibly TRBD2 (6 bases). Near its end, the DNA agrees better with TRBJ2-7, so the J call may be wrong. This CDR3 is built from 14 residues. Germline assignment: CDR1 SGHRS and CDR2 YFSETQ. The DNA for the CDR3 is TGCGCCAGCAGCTTTTCTAGCGACTCCTACGAGCAGTACTTC. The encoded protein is CASSFSSDSYEQYF.

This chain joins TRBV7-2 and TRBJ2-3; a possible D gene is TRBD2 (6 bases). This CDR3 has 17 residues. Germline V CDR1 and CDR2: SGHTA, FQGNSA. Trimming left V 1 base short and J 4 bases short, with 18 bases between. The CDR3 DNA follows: TGTGCCAGCAGCTTAGTCGCGGGACCTGAAAGTTCAGATACGCAGTATTTT. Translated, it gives CASSLVAGPESSDTQYF. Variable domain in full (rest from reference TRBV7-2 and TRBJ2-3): GAGVSQSPSNKVTEKGKDVELRCDPISGHTALYWYRQSLGQGLEFLIYFQGNSAPDKSGLPSDRFSAERTGGSVSTLTIQRTQQEDSAVYLCASSLVAGPESSDTQYFGPGTRLTVL.

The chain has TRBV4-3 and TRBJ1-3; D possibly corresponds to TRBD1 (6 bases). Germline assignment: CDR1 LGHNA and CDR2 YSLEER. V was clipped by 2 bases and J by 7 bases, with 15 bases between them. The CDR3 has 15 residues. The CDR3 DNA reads TGCGCCAGCAGCCAACGGTCGGGGGGCGGGAACACCATATATTTT. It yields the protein CASSQRSGGGNTIYF.

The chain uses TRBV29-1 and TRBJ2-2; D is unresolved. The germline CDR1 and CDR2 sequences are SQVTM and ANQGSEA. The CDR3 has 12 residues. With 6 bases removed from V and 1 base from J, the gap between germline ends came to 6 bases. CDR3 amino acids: CSVGENTGELFF. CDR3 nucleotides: TGCAGCGTCGGAGAGAACACCGGGGAGCTGTTTTTT.

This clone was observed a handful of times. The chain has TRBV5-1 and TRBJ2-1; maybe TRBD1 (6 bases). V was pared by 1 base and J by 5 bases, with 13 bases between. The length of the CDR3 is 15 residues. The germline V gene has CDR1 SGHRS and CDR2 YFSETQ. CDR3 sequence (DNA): TGCGCCAGCAGCTTGACAGGGAATGATCACAATGAGCAGTTCTTC. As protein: CASSLTGNDHNEQFF.

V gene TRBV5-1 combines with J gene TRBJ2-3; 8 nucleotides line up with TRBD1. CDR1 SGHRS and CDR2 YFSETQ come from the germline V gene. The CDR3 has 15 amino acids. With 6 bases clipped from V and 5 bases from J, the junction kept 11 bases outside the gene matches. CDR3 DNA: TGCGCCAGCACCTCATCAGGGGGCATTGGAGATACGCAGTATTTT. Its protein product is CASTSSGGIGDTQYF.

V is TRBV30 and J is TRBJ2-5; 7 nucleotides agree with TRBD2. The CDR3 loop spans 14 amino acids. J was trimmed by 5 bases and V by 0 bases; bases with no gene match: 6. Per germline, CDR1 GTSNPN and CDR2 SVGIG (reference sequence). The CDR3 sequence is CAWSVLRGGETQYF. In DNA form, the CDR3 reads TGTGCCTGGAGTGTATTGAGGGGAGGGGAGACCCAGTACTTC.

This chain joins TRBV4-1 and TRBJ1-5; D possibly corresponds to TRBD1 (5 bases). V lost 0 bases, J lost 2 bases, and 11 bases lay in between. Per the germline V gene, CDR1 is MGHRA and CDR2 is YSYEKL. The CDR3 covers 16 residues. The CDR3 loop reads CASSQEDTQGNQPQHF. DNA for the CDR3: TGCGCCAGCAGCCAAGAGGACACCCAGGGCAATCAGCCCCAGCATTTT.

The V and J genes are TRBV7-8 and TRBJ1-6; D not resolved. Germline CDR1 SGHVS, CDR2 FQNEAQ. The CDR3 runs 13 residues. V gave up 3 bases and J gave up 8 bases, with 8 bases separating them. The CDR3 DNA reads TGTGCCAGCAGCTTTGGTACGGATTCACCCCTCCACTTT. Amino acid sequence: CASSFGTDSPLHF.

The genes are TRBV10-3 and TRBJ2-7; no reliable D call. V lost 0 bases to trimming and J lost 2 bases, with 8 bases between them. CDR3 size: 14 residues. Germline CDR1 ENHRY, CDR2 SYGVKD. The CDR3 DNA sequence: TGTGCCATCAGTGAGTCGAGAGATACCTACGAGCAGTACTTC. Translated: CAISESRDTYEQYF.

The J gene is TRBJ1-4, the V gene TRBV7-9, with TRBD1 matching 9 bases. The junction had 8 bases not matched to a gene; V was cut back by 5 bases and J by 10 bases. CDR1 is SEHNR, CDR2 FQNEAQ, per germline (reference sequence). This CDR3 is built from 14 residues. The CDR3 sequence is CASSLTGGDGKLFF. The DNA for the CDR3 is TGTGCCAGCAGCCTTACAGGGGGCGACGGAAAACTGTTTTTT.

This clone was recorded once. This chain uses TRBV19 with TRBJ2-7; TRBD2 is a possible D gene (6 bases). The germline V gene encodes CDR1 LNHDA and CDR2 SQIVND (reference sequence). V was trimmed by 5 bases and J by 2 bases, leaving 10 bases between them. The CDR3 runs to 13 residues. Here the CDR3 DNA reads TGTGCCAGTAGTCCGGGACTGACCTACGAGCAGTACTTC. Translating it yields CASSPGLTYEQYF.

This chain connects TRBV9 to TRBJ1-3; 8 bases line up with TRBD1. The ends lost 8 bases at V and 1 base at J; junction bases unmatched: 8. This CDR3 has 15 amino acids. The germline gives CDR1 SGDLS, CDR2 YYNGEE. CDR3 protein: CARAPRGRSGNTIYF. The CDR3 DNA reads TGTGCCAGGGCACCCAGGGGGCGTTCTGGAAACACCATATATTTT.